What follows describes a single TCR beta chain. Its antigen is as yet unknown. The sample comes from a study of beta chain features in type 1 diabetes. Study at large: All samples combined gave roughly 100 million sorted cells for examination. Study conclusions and caveats: Whatever favoring of shorter templates PCR might show would apply equally to patients and controls. Moderately but significantly shorter TCRB CDR3s were found in Type 1 diabetes patients in all four CD4+ subsets. Healthy donors had naive, central memory and Treg TCRB repertoires that appeared less similar than those seen among patients.

As every portion of the isolated RNA was reverse transcribed, the sequencing read expressed TCRB transcripts. The method was immunoSEQ multiplex PCR; TCRdb's version includes in-frame clones alone and lacks a portion of them. The data contain 640,000 or so clones, over 12% of them singletons. Germline V gene lookup returns CDR1 SQVTM and CDR2 ANQGSEA. V dropped 5 bases and J dropped 1 base, with 11 bases sitting between them. The CDR3 loop spans 14 amino acids. Each of the CD4+ naive, central memory, regulatory and stem cell-like memory populations was sorted via CD45RO/CCR7/CD25/CD127/CD95/CD27. Source material: naive CD4+ T cells from blood. The sequence derives from a man between 18 and 35 years old with type 1 diabetes. The rearrangement links TRBV29-1 to TRBJ2-2; TRBD1 might be the D (6 bases). This CDR3 reads CSVRVGGNTGELFF. The CDR3 bases are TGCAGCGTTCGTGTAGGGGGGAACACCGGGGAGCTGTTTTTT.